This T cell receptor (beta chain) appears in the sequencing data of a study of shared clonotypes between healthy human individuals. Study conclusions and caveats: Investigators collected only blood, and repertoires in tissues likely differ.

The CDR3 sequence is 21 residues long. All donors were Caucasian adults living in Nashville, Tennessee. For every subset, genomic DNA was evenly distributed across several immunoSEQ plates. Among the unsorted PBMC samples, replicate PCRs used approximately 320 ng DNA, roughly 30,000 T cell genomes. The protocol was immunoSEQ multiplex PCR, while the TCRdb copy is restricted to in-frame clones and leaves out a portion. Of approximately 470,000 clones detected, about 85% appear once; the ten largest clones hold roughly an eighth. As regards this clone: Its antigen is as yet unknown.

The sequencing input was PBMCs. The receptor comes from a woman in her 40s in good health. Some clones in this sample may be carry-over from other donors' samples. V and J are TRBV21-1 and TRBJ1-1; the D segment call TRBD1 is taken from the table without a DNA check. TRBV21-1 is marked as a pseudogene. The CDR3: CASIVESGQMKISSMNTEAFF. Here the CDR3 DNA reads TGTGCCAGCATTGTTGAGTCGGGACAGATGAAAATCTCAAGCATGAACACTGAAGCTTTCTTT.